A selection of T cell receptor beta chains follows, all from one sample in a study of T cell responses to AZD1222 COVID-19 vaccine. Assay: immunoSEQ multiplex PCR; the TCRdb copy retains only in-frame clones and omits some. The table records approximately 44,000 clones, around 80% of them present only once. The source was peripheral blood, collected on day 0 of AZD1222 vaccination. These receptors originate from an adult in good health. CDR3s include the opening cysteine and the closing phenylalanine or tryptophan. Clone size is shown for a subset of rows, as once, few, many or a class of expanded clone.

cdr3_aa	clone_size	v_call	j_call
CASSLGTAGGYTF	.	TRBV7-8	TRBJ1-2
CASSLEEGGDTEAFF	.	TRBV11-2	TRBJ1-1
CASSLAGTDQPQHF	.	TRBV5-1	TRBJ1-5
CASSFRGYLHF	once	TRBV5-8	TRBJ1-6
CASSRGETQYF	.	TRBV5-6	TRBJ2-5
CAWSVGGQRNTGELFF	.	TRBV30	TRBJ2-2
CASSDAGGAPETQYF	.	TRBV25-1	TRBJ2-5
CASKGDRGPYEQYF	.	TRBV2	TRBJ2-7
CASSFGSSGNTIYF	once	TRBV11-1	TRBJ1-3
CASSTPGTGGYEQYF	few	TRBV19	TRBJ2-7
CASTLTANTEAFF	.	TRBV6-5	TRBJ1-1
CASSPDQGRNGYTF	.	TRBV18	TRBJ1-2
CASAGQGALFYGYTF	.	TRBV6-5	TRBJ1-2
CASSRSGWEQYF	.	TRBV7-2	TRBJ2-7
CASSFESQGLYNSPLHF	.	TRBV11-2	TRBJ1-6
CASSLEGQGYNSPLHF	few	TRBV7-2	TRBJ1-6
CASSFQVNQPQHF	.	TRBV7-2	TRBJ1-5
CASSLGIGFPSTDTQYF	.	TRBV5-1	TRBJ2-3
CASSYHGSVAGYTF	.	TRBV6-5	TRBJ1-2
CASRDDPPSEKLFF	few	TRBV6-5	TRBJ1-4
CASSQDIGTGVSYEQYF	.	TRBV3-1/TRBV3-2	TRBJ2-7
CASSDIRGQPQHF	.	TRBV6-1	TRBJ1-5
CASRLLDSNTGELFF	.	TRBV6-5	TRBJ2-2
CASSYKTGVSYEQYF	.	TRBV7-8	TRBJ2-7
CATSRDPMGGNTEAFF	.	TRBV15	TRBJ1-1
CASSPGTSETYEQYF	medium-sized	TRBV6-5	TRBJ2-7
CATSRGLYNEQFF	.	TRBV10-2	TRBJ2-1
CASSHVITGDTEAFF	.	TRBV3-1/TRBV3-2	TRBJ1-1
CASSLGQSEKLFF	.	TRBV7-2	TRBJ1-4
CASSDSAGGVLTQYF	.	TRBV6-4	TRBJ2-3
CASSPNTRGTSGNTIYF	.	TRBV18	TRBJ1-3
CASSTTSGAAQEQFF	few	TRBV7-2	TRBJ2-1
CASSLVSEQYF	.	TRBV28	TRBJ2-7
CASSPRTGGSDTQYF	.	TRBV5-8	TRBJ2-3
CASSTGPGTDTQYF	.	TRBV19	TRBJ2-3